The 31 T cell receptor beta chains reported below all come from one sample, sequenced in a study of shared clonotypes between healthy human individuals. Repertoires were generated with immunoSEQ multiplex PCR, while TCRdb's copy carries only in-frame clones and drops some. The sample contains some 2 million clones, about 95% of which appear only once. Source material: naive CD4+ T cells sorted from blood. Subset specified: CD45RA+ positively selected. Source of these receptors: a man younger than 35 in good health.

The rearrangement links TRBV27 to TRBJ2-5, with a weak D call TRBD2 (5 bases). The V gene lost 4 bases and the J gene lost 4 bases, with 10 bases spanning the gap. The germline V gene has CDR1 MNHEY and CDR2 SMNVEV (reference sequence). The CDR3 loop spans 13 amino acids. The CDR3 region is CASSSLAIETQYF. The CDR3 DNA reads TGTGCCAGCAGTTCCCTAGCAATAGAGACCCAGTACTTC.

This sequence joins TRBV6-4 and TRBJ2-2; D not resolved. CDR1 is MRHNA and CDR2 is SNTAGT in the germline V gene. This CDR3 is built from 13 residues. The V end lost 3 bases, the J end lost 6 bases, and 8 bases lay between the germline ends. The CDR3 DNA reads as TGTGCCAGCAGTGATGGCAACGCCGGGGAGCTGTTTTTT. It encodes CASSDGNAGELFF.

The CDR3 spells CAISDRTGKNNYGYTF. CDR3 DNA: TGTGCCATCAGTGACAGGACAGGCAAAAATAACTATGGCTACACCTTC. The chain uses TRBV10-3 and TRBJ1-2; 7 bases map to TRBD1. J gave up 1 base and V 3 bases, and 8 bases lay outside the gene matches. Germline loops: CDR1 ENHRY, CDR2 SYGVKD. This CDR3 is 16 amino acids long.

The genes are TRBV18 and TRBJ2-2, with D hard to call. CDR3 size: 16 residues. V dropped 4 bases and J dropped 4 bases, with 16 bases sitting between them. CDR1 and CDR2 (germline): KGHSH, LQKENI. In DNA, the CDR3 is TGTGCCAGCTCACGAGAGCTGCAGTCGGGCACCGGGGAGCTGTTTTTT. It specifies CASSRELQSGTGELFF.

In its sample, this clone was seen once. The chain couples TRBV28 to TRBJ1-6, with 7 positions matching TRBD1. The CDR3 spans 15 residues. Germline V gene lookup returns CDR1 MDHEN and CDR2 SYDVKM. CDR3 amino acids: CATSPPRGFNSPLHF. The DNA of the CDR3 is TGTGCTACTAGCCCCCCCAGGGGGTTTAATTCACCCCTCCACTTT.

The rearrangement links TRBV7-6 to TRBJ2-7, with 8 bases that match TRBD1. The germline V gene encodes CDR1 SGHVS and CDR2 FNYEAQ. This CDR3 has 16 residues. V lost 5 bases and J lost 0; bases outside the gene matches: 9. This CDR3 reads CASSLGVGTGSYEQYF. The CDR3 nucleotides are TGTGCCAGCAGCCTGGGAGTGGGGACAGGCTCCTACGAGCAGTACTTC.

The J gene is TRBJ2-1, the V gene TRBV25-1; no reliable D call. The CDR3 is 15 residues long. Germline V gene lookup returns CDR1 MGHDK and CDR2 SYGVNS. V shed 0 bases and J shed 9 bases, with 15 bases lying between them. In DNA form, the CDR3 reads TGTGCCAGCAGTGAATATGGAAACAAGGGTTTTGAGCAGTTCTTC. Protein: CASSEYGNKGFEQFF.

The CDR3 region is CATRPSAQGGGYTF. In nucleotides, the CDR3 is TGTGCCACCAGGCCCTCCGCCCAGGGCGGTGGCTACACCTTC. The V gene is TRBV15, the J gene TRBJ1-2; tentatively, D is TRBD1 (5 bases). V lost 6 bases, J lost 7 bases, and 18 bases lay in between. The germline V gene has CDR1 LNHNV and CDR2 YYDKDF (reference sequence). The CDR3 is 14 amino acids.

The genes are TRBV6-5 and TRBJ2-2; 10 bases align to TRBD1. The CDR3 spans 15 residues. The V segment lost 2 bases and the J segment 5 bases; nucleotides outside the gene matches: 2. Germline V gene lookup returns CDR1 MNHEY and CDR2 SVGAGI. Here the CDR3 DNA reads TGTGCCAGCAGTTACATGGGACAGGGGACCGGGGAGCTGTTTTTT. Translating gives CASSYMGQGTGELFF.

The rearrangement joins TRBV2 to TRBJ2-5, with 8 bases fitting TRBD1. This CDR3 has 16 amino acids. Germline V CDR1 and CDR2: SNHLY, FYNNEI. J lost 5 bases, V lost 8 bases, and 16 bases had no gene match. CDR3 amino acids: CASGGSRGRAWETQYF. The CDR3 bases are TGTGCCAGCGGAGGTTCCAGGGGGCGAGCATGGGAGACCCAGTACTTC.

The chain links TRBV6-6 to TRBJ2-7; D remains unclear. Germline lookup yields CDR1 MNHNY and CDR2 SVGAGI (reference sequence). V lost 2 bases and J lost 4, with 18 bases in between. The CDR3 covers 16 residues. The CDR3 DNA reads as TGTGCCAGCAGTTACGCCAGGAATTCTCCCCGATACGAGCAGTACTTC. Its translation: CASSYARNSPRYEQYF.

J is TRBJ2-7 and V is TRBV18; no definite D call. The CDR3 has 15 residues. CDR1 KGHSH and CDR2 LQKENI come from the germline V gene. Deletions cut 2 bases from V and 6 bases from J, with 17 bases between. The CDR3, as DNA: TGTGCCAGCTCACCAGAAGGAACCTCCCGAAGCGAGCAGTACTTC. Translated: CASSPEGTSRSEQYF.

This rearrangement joins TRBV5-1 to TRBJ2-3; the D gene is possibly TRBD1 (5 bases). CDR3 length: 13 amino acids. V shed 5 bases and J shed 2 bases, with 9 bases lying between them. CDR1 is SGHRS, CDR2 YFSETQ, per germline. This CDR3 is CASSPRVTDTQYF. CDR3 DNA sequence: TGCGCCAGCAGTCCCAGGGTCACAGATACGCAGTATTTT.

This clone showed up just once. The rearrangement uses TRBV6-5 and TRBJ2-1; no clear D gene. Germline lookup yields CDR1 MNHEY and CDR2 SVGAGI. The CDR3 is 13 residues long. V was clipped by 2 bases and J by 9 bases, with 11 bases between them. CDR3 sequence: CASSYERYGEQFF. The CDR3 DNA reads TGTGCCAGCAGTTACGAGCGATACGGTGAGCAGTTCTTC.

The CDR3 is CASSTTGVLHGYTF. Written as DNA, the CDR3 is TGTGCCAGCAGCACGACAGGGGTCCTCCACGGCTACACCTTC. V gene TRBV7-2 combines with J gene TRBJ1-2, with TRBD1 identical over 8 bases. J lost 8 bases, V lost 5 bases, and 10 bases had no gene match. In germline, CDR1 is SGHTA, CDR2 FQGNSA. The CDR3 extends over 14 amino acids.

The chain employs TRBV2 and TRBJ1-1; tentatively, D is TRBD1 (6 bases). CDR3 length: 15 residues. Germline-derived CDR1 and CDR2 are SNHLY and FYNNEI. The germline V and J ends were trimmed by 10 bases and 0 bases, with 18 bases remaining between them. CDR3 residues: CATHGGGRMNTEAFF. CDR3 DNA: TGTGCCACCCATGGGGGGGGGCGAATGAACACTGAAGCTTTCTTT. The full variable domain, in which reference TRBV2 and TRBJ1-1 provide the parts outside the CDR3, is EPEVTQTPSHQVTQMGQEVILRCVPISNHLYFYWYRQILGQKVEFLVSFYNNEISEKSEIFDDQFSVERPDGSNFTLKIRSTKLEDSAMYFCATHGGGRMNTEAFFGQGTRLTVV.

This sequence joins TRBV27 and TRBJ2-7; a possible D gene is TRBD1 (6 bases). V was pared by 5 bases and J by 4 bases, with 15 bases between. The CDR3 consists of 14 residues. From germline, CDR1 is MNHEY and CDR2 SMNVEV (reference sequence). The CDR3 DNA reads TGTGCCAGCAGTCCGACAGGCCGGGCATACGAGCAGTACTTC. Translating it yields CASSPTGRAYEQYF.

A word on this clone: This may stem from a read error, because a much larger clone lies one nucleotide away. The genes are TRBV11-3 and TRBJ1-6; D ambiguous. Germline CDR1 reads SGHNT; CDR2 reads YENEEA. This CDR3 is built from 13 residues. V lost 0 bases, J lost 8 bases, and 5 bases lay in between. This chain's CDR3 is CASSLDRDSPLHF. The CDR3 coding sequence is TGTGCCAGCAGCTTAGATCGGGATTCACCCCTCCACTTT.

The V call is TRBV5-1, the J call TRBJ2-5; D is ambiguous. V lost 4 bases to trimming and J lost 2 bases, with 9 bases between them. This CDR3 spans 13 amino acids. Germline assignment: CDR1 SGHRS and CDR2 YFSETQ. CDR3 sequence (DNA): TGCGCCAGCAGCGAAGGATCACAAGAGACCCAGTACTTC. This encodes CASSEGSQETQYF.

The CDR3 DNA sequence: TGCAGCGTTGGGGTGGGACAGGGGTCATATGAGCAGTTCTTC. It translates to CSVGVGQGSYEQFF. V is TRBV29-1 and J is TRBJ2-1; 10 bases match TRBD1. The CDR3 has 14 residues. Germline V lookup: CDR1 SQVTM, CDR2 ANQGSEA. V trimming: 4 bases; J trimming: 8 bases; junction bases outside the gene matches: 8.

The chain couples TRBV18 to TRBJ2-1; D is ambiguous. The CDR3 has 13 amino acids. Trimming cost V 0 bases and J 5 bases, with 5 bases left between them. Looked up from germline, CDR1 is KGHSH and CDR2 is LQKENI. The CDR3 region is CASSPPVDNEQFF. CDR3 bases: TGTGCCAGCTCACCACCCGTAGACAATGAGCAGTTCTTC.

With regard to this clone: This sample includes further DNA sequences coding for the same CDR3. In DNA form, the CDR3 reads TGTGCCAGCAGTTTATCAGGGTACGAGCAGTACTTC. It codes for CASSLSGYEQYF. This sequence joins TRBV28 and TRBJ2-7, with a possible D match to TRBD1 (5 bases). Trimming shortened V by 1 base and J by 4 bases, and 5 bases separated the two germline ends. This CDR3 comprises 12 residues. Germline values: CDR1 MDHEN, CDR2 SYDVKM.

This clone was detected once. The chain joins TRBV2 to TRBJ2-5, with D tentatively TRBD2 (5 bases). The germline CDR1 and CDR2 sequences are SNHLY and FYNNEI. The ends were cut back, 2 bases at V and 3 bases at J, with 10 bases in the middle. The CDR3 length is 14 residues. CDR3 residues: CASSENGNEETQYF. The CDR3, as DNA: TGTGCCAGCAGTGAAAACGGGAACGAAGAGACCCAGTACTTC.

Comment on this clone: The identical CDR3 is also encoded by other nucleotide sequences in the sample. The chain carries TRBV9 and TRBJ1-1, with D perhaps TRBD1 (6 bases). Trimming left V 0 bases short and J 1 base short, with 7 bases between. Germline V lookup: CDR1 SGDLS, CDR2 YYNGEE. This CDR3 is 14 amino acids long. Here the CDR3 DNA reads TGTGCCAGCAGCGTAGCAGGGGAGAACACTGAAGCTTTCTTT. Its translation: CASSVAGENTEAFF.

The chain links TRBV5-1 to TRBJ2-3; no clear D gene. The CDR3 extends over 12 amino acids. Per germline, CDR1 SGHRS and CDR2 YFSETQ. Trimming cost V 4 bases and J 2 bases, with 5 bases left between them. The CDR3 is CASSDVTDTQYF. The CDR3 region has the DNA TGCGCCAGCAGCGACGTCACAGATACGCAGTATTTT. The complete variable domain, with remaining parts taken from reference TRBV5-1 and TRBJ2-3, reads KAGVTQTPRYLIKTRGQQVTLSCSPISGHRSVSWYQQTPGQGLQFLFEYFSETQRNKGNFPGRFSGRQFSNSRSEMNVSTLELGDSALYLCASSDVTDTQYFGPGTRLTVL.

Only one count was recorded for this clone. The chain recombines TRBV27 with TRBJ1-2, with D unresolved. The length of the CDR3 is 12 residues. The germline V gene has CDR1 MNHEY and CDR2 SMNVEV (reference sequence). Trimming pared 4 bases from V and 5 bases from J, leaving 8 bases between. CDR3 coding DNA: TGTGCCAGCAGTTCCCTTGGATATGGCTACACCTTC. Encoded protein: CASSSLGYGYTF.

The chain carries TRBV7-2 and TRBJ1-6; D is ambiguous. The CDR3 runs 12 residues. V lost 3 bases and J lost 10, with 7 bases in between. Per the germline V gene, CDR1 is SGHTA and CDR2 is FQGNSA. Here the CDR3 DNA reads TGTGCCAGCAGCTTTCCCGGGTCACCCCTCCACTTT. This encodes CASSFPGSPLHF. The entire variable domain, with the rest obtained from reference TRBV7-2 and TRBJ1-6, is as follows: GAGVSQSPSNKVTEKGKDVELRCDPISGHTALYWYRQSLGQGLEFLIYFQGNSAPDKSGLPSDRFSAERTGGSVSTLTIQRTQQEDSAVYLCASSFPGSPLHFGNGTRLTVT.

The genes are TRBV6-1 and TRBJ2-7; D is uncertain. Trimming took 8 bases from V and 3 from J, leaving 17 bases between them. CDR1 is MNHNS and CDR2 is SASEGT in the germline V gene. The CDR3 is 14 residues long. CDR3 protein: CASQVQPADYEQYF. The CDR3 DNA reads as TGTGCCAGCCAAGTACAACCGGCCGACTACGAGCAGTACTTC.

The V gene is TRBV25-1, the J gene TRBJ2-5; 11 positions agree with TRBD2. The junction had 6 bases not matched to a gene; V was cut back by 3 bases and J by 3 bases. CDR3 length equals 16 residues. In germline, CDR1 is MGHDK, CDR2 SYGVNS. As DNA, the CDR3 is TGTGCCAGCAGTGAGGCGGGACTAGCGGTCAAAGAGACCCAGTACTTC. This sequence encodes CASSEAGLAVKETQYF.

This chain connects TRBV6-6 to TRBJ2-5; 11 nucleotides match TRBD2. V shed 6 bases, J shed 5 bases, and the junction held 5 bases outside the gene matches. The V gene's germline CDR1 is MNHNY and CDR2 SVGAGI (reference sequence). CDR3 length: 14 residues. CDR3 DNA: TGTGCCAGCAGCCAACCTAGCGGGAGGGAGACCCAGTACTTC. Translating gives CASSQPSGRETQYF.

This chain uses TRBV2 with TRBJ2-3; TRBD2 agrees at 7 bases. Germline CDR1 and CDR2: SNHLY and FYNNEI. CDR3 length equals 17 residues. The V and J ends lost 6 bases and 1 base, in that order; junction bases with no gene match: 13. CDR3: CASSAPPTSVGTDTQYF. For the CDR3, the DNA is TGTGCCAGCAGCGCCCCCCCTACTAGCGTTGGCACAGATACGCAGTATTTT.